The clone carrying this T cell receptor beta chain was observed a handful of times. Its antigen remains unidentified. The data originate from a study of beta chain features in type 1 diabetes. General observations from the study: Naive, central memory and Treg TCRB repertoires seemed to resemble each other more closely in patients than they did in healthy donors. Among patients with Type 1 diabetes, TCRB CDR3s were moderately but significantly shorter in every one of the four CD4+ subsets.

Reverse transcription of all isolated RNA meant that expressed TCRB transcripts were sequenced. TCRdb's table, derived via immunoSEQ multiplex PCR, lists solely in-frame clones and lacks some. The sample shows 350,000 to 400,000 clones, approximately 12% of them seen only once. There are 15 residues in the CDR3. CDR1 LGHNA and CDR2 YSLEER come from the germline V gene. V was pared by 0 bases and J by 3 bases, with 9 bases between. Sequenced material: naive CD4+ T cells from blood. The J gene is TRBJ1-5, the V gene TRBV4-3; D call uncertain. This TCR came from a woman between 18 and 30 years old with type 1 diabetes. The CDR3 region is CASSQDPGVNQPQHF. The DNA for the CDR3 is TGCGCCAGCAGCCAAGATCCGGGAGTCAATCAGCCCCAGCATTTT.